Only a few counts were recorded for the clone carrying this T cell receptor beta chain. As yet, its antigen is unknown. CDR1 and CDR2 from the germline V gene are MNHEY and SMNVEV (reference sequence). Trimming removed 5 bases at V and 7 bases at J, with 15 bases between. The CDR3 totals 13 residues. The library targeted TCRbeta and was prepared with unique molecular identifiers. One entry per CDR3 protein, called by TCRdb with MiXCR from the PCR reads. The sample records approximately 650,000 distinct CDR3 sequences, over 10% being singletons. These data originate in a study of T-cell reconstitution after alpha-beta-depleted transplantation in children. Study-level findings and limits: Several hundred graft clones that had expanded were reportedly the source of alpha-beta T cells about two months after transplant. One year after transplant, T-cell counts and diversity came mostly from newly produced T cells.

This TCR came from a girl aged 2-9 years with congenital amegakaryocytic thrombocytopenia, due to receive a stem cell transplant. Sequencing was performed on PBMCs, taken before TCRalphabeta/CD19-depleted stem cell transplant. This sequence joins TRBV27 and TRBJ2-7; D is uncertain. CDR3 in DNA: TGTGCCAGCAGTCTGGCAGCTCCTACTGAGCAGTACTTC. Protein: CASSLAAPTEQYF.